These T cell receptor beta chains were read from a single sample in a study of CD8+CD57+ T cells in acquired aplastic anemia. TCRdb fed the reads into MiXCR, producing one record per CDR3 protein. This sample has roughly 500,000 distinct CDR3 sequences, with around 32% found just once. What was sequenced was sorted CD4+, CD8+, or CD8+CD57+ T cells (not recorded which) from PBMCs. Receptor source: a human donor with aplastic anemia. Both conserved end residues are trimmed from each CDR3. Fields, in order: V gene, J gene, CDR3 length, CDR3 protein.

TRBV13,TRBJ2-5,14,ASSPGGLAGQETQY
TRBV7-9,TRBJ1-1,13,ASSFATQGSTEAF
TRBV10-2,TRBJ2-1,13,ASRMTSGSYNEQF
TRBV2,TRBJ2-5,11,ASSGGGTETQY
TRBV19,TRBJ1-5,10,ASTLGGQPQH
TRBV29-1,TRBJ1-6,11,SVIQGANSPLH
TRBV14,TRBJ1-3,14,ASSRGHGNSGNTIY
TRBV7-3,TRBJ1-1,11,ASSLGPATEAF
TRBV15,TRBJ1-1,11,ATKTALNTEAF
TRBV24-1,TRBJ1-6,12,ATSDSTYNSPLH
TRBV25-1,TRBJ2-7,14,ASSKTTGSIVYEQY
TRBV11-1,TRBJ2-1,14,ASSLEDRGGYNEQF
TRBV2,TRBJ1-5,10,ASSRPGETQH
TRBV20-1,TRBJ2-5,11,SALGQGQETQY
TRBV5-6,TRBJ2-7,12,ASSSGLEVYEQY
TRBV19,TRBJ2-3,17,ASSIPRIRTGAKENTQY
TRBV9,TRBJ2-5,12,ASSVGQGGETQY
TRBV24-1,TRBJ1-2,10,ATSDRDYGYT
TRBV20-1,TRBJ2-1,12,SARGHVGDGEQF
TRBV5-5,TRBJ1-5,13,ASSLDDCSNQPQH
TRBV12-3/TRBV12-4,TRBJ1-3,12,ASSFGDSGNTIY
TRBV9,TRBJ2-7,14,ASSVGLAGNLYEQY
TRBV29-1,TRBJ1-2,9,SSDRGWGYT
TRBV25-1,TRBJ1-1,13,ASSQDWGRNTEAF
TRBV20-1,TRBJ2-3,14,SAPSPTRADTDTQY
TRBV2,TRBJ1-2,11,ASSEERTNGYT
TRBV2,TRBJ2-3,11,ASRGAGTDTQY
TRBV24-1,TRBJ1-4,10,ATSDGGRVLF
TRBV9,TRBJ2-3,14,ASSTRRGSGTDTQY
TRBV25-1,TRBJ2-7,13,ASTPEKAGGSWQY
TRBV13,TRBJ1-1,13,ASSLDGEGYTEAF
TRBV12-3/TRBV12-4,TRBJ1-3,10,ASSYTEVTIY
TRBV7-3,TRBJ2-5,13,ASSLGRDYKETQY
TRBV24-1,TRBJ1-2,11,ATSEKDSYGYT
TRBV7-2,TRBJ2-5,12,ASSSTGGQETQY
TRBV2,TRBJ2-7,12,ASSFKVFSYEQY
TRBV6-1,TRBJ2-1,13,ASRADRGGHNEQF
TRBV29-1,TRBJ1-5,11,SVQQGRDQPQH
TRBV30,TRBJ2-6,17,AWRGRWTGGISGANVLT
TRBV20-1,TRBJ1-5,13,SPRDRPRGDQPQH
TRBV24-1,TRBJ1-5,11,ATSSPLDQPQH
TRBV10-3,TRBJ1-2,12,AIQEDSANYGYT
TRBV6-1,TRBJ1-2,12,ASSREGLNYGYT
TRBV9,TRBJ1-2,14,ASSVSYRGGHRGYT
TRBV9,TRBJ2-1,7,TSSVGQF
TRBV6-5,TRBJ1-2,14,ASSSPRTGVGYGYT
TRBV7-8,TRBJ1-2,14,ASSLGFGPSNYGYT
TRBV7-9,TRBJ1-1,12,ASSLATPGAEAF
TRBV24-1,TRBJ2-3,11,ATSAPPTDTQY
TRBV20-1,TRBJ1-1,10,STLSGNTEAF
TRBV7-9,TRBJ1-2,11,ASSLRPGHGYT
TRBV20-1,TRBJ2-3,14,SASSTRLGSTDTQY
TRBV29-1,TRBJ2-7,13,SVETPLAGTYEQY